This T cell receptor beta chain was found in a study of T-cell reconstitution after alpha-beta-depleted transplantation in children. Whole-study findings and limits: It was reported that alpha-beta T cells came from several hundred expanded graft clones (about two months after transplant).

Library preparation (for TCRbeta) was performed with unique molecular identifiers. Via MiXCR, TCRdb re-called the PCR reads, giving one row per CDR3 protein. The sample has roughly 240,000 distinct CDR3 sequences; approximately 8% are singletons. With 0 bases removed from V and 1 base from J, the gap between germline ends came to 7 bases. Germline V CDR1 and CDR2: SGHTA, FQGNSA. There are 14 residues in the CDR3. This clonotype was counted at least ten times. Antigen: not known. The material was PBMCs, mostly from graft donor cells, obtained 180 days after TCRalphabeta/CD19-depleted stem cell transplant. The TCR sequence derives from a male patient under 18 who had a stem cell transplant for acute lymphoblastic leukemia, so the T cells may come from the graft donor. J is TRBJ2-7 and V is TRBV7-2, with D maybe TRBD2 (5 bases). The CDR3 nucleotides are TGTGCCAGCAGCTTAGCGAGGGTGTCCTACGAGCAGTACTTC. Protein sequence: CASSLARVSYEQYF.